A selection of T cell receptor beta chains follows, all from one sample in a study of blood T cell repertoires in COVID-19. Sequencing used immunoSEQ multiplex PCR; TCRdb keeps in-frame clones, though not all of them. Of about 69,000 clones listed, around 77% are singletons. The sequenced material came from peripheral blood. These receptors came from a man between 60 and 75 years old with acute or convalescent COVID-19. The CDR3 runs from the conserved cysteine through the conserved F or W.

v_gene	j_gene	CDR3aa
TRBV5-4	TRBJ1-2	CASSLARGSGYTF
TRBV4-3	TRBJ1-1	CASSQDSRRRHTEAFF
TRBV9	TRBJ2-1	CASSVEGTTYNEQFF
TRBV10-3	TRBJ1-5	CAISRKDRDDSNQPQHF
TRBV11-2	TRBJ2-7	CASSRNRVYEQYF
TRBV7-2	TRBJ2-7	CASSLSAETTYEQYF
TRBV6-2/TRBV6-3	TRBJ1-1	CASSYPGQDNTEAFF
TRBV19	TRBJ1-2	CASSKDRENYGYTF
TRBV6-5	TRBJ1-6	CASCRSENNSPLHF
TRBV11-3	TRBJ2-3	CASSSVPGGTDTQYF
TRBV3-1/TRBV3-2	TRBJ1-2	CASSHGTANYGYTF
TRBV30	TRBJ1-6	CAWSPLYSPLHF
TRBV12-3/TRBV12-4	TRBJ2-3	CASSPGDEGTQYF
TRBV5-4	TRBJ2-7	CASSPGAKGGEYEQYF
TRBV30	TRBJ1-3	CAWNPGGAYGNTIYF
TRBV14	TRBJ2-4	CASSQDEGLAGTNIQYF
TRBV18	TRBJ2-7	CASSSRGQGYEQYF
TRBV7-9	TRBJ2-7	CASSTRGGSYEQYF
TRBV5-1	TRBJ1-2	CASSLALTGDNLDYGYTF
TRBV7-2	TRBJ1-5	CASSLWQGAQHF
TRBV5-6	TRBJ2-4	CASSLLGGKNIQYF
TRBV5-1	TRBJ1-6	CASTPGQGVNSPLHF
TRBV18	TRBJ1-4	CASSPYGPSGGSHATNEKLFF
TRBV4-2	TRBJ2-1	CASSQEPHSNEQFF
TRBV4-3	TRBJ1-2	CASSQRTGGVYGYTF
TRBV7-9	TRBJ1-2	CASSLGTSYGYTF
TRBV7-9	TRBJ1-2	CASSLGSGNYGYTF
TRBV7-9	TRBJ1-1	CASSLSVNTEAFF
TRBV29-1	TRBJ2-3	CSVGSGTGADTQYF
TRBV3-1/TRBV3-2	TRBJ2-1	CASGGGLYNEQFF
TRBV7-2	TRBJ2-7	CASSSPGQGAYEQYF
TRBV10-1	TRBJ2-1	CATDRTGGCNEQFF
TRBV2	TRBJ1-2	CASSDYREGYGYTF
TRBV19	TRBJ2-1	CASSVGLAGINEQFF
TRBV30	TRBJ2-1	CAWRLTGVKEQFF
TRBV6-5	TRBJ2-3	CASRGEGIGTDTQYF
TRBV7-9	TRBJ1-1	CASSLAQGITF
TRBV3-1/TRBV3-2	TRBJ1-2	CASRPTGGSPYGYTF
TRBV9	TRBJ1-3	CASGETGTGNTIYF
TRBV6-5	TRBJ1-6	CASTLGDRLNSPLHF
TRBV11-2	TRBJ1-2	CASSFRNYGYTF
TRBV19	TRBJ2-7	CASSIDPRQGWDEQYF
TRBV6-5	TRBJ2-3	CASSYGLAGGTDTQYF
TRBV29-1	TRBJ1-2	CSVEDNEGVDGYTF
TRBV4-3	TRBJ2-1	CASSQDSRGGGGEQFF
TRBV2	TRBJ2-3	CASSDRGGTQYF
TRBV18	TRBJ1-4	CASSRTSGGPNEKLFF
TRBV29-1	TRBJ1-5	CSTPGQGSNRRNQPQHF
TRBV29-1	TRBJ2-7	CSVGQAAPEQYF
TRBV5-8	TRBJ1-1	CASSPVNTEAFF
TRBV19	TRBJ2-5	CATTPPGQGAQETQYF
TRBV6-6	TRBJ1-6	CASSPGTDYNSPLHF
TRBV19	TRBJ2-1	CASSRTSGGPVRLGEQFF